What follows are 20 T cell receptor beta chains derived from one specimen sequenced in a study of shared T cell receptors in the human thymus. Using immunoSEQ multiplex PCR, the repertoire was profiled, and TCRdb retains in-frame clones only, with some absent. There are 720,000 or so clones in the sample; roughly 88% occur only once, and 0.0095% to 0.013% lies in the top ten. This same sample was also part of a study on human thymus T cells.

Sequenced material: thymocytes. These TCRs come from a girl under three years old with a congenital heart defect.

This chain uses TRBV28 with TRBJ2-7, with D maybe TRBD1 (6 bases). The CDR3 consists of 14 residues. The V gene lost 5 bases and the J gene lost 1 base, with 12 bases spanning the gap. Germline CDR1 and CDR2: MDHEN and SYDVKM. CDR3 residues: CASSLTGHSYEQYF. The CDR3 nucleotides are TGTGCCAGCAGTCTAACGGGACATTCCTACGAGCAGTACTTC.

This clone was detected only a few times. The chain has TRBV4-1 and TRBJ1-1, with 7 bases identical to TRBD1. Germline loops: CDR1 MGHRA, CDR2 YSYEKL. V lost 2 bases and J lost 9; bases outside the gene matches: 6. This CDR3 region has 13 residues. DNA for the CDR3: TGCGCCAGCAGCCAATGGGACAGCCTTAAAGCTTTCTTT. This gives the protein CASSQWDSLKAFF.

The chain links TRBV29-1 to TRBJ1-4; 10 positions match TRBD1. With 0 bases clipped from V and 8 bases from J, the junction kept 9 bases outside the gene matches. Germline loops: CDR1 SQVTM, CDR2 ANQGSEA. CDR3 length: 16 residues. CDR3 loop: CSVEEGADRGREKLFF. CDR3 nucleotides: TGCAGCGTTGAAGAAGGGGCGGACAGGGGGAGGGAAAAACTGTTTTTT.

V and J are TRBV27 and TRBJ1-5, with D possibly being TRBD1 (5 bases). Germline V gene data show CDR1 as MNHEY and CDR2 as SMNVEV (reference sequence). The V end was cut by 5 bases, the J end by 0 bases, with 17 bases between. The CDR3 runs 17 residues. CDR3 loop: CASSPAGGEGSNQPQHF. In DNA form, the CDR3 reads TGTGCCAGCAGTCCCGCTGGGGGGGAAGGTAGCAATCAGCCCCAGCATTTT.

The chain is built from TRBV27 and TRBJ1-2; TRBD1 might be the D (6 bases). This CDR3 contains 14 residues. The V and J ends lost 5 bases and 4 bases respectively, with 14 bases between them. From germline, CDR1 is MNHEY and CDR2 SMNVEV (reference sequence). The CDR3 spells CASSPGQHPYGYTF. Here the CDR3 DNA reads TGTGCCAGCAGTCCTGGACAGCACCCCTATGGCTACACCTTC.

This rearrangement joins TRBV5-8 to TRBJ1-5; no clear D gene. From germline, CDR1 is SGHTS and CDR2 YDEGEE. The CDR3 is 16 amino acids. The V end was cut by 0 bases, the J end by 0 bases, with 10 bases between. CDR3 sequence reads: CASSLEDSHSNQPQHF. The CDR3 bases are TGTGCCAGCAGCTTGGAGGACTCACATAGCAATCAGCCCCAGCATTTT.

The chain joins TRBV30 to TRBJ2-5, with 7 bases fitting TRBD1. The CDR3 extends over 11 amino acids. The V segment lost 8 bases and the J segment 5 bases; nucleotides outside the gene matches: 5. Germline assignment: CDR1 GTSNPN and CDR2 SVGIG (reference sequence). The CDR3 loop reads CAGTGVETQYF. CDR3 nucleotides: TGTGCCGGAACAGGGGTGGAGACCCAGTACTTC.

The V and J genes are TRBV5-4 and TRBJ2-1, with a possible D match to TRBD1 (6 bases). The V and J ends lost 4 bases and 0 bases respectively, with 17 bases between them. The CDR3 has 17 amino acids. The V gene's germline CDR1 is SGHNT and CDR2 YYREEE (reference sequence). The CDR3 sequence: CASSKPTGGSSYNEQFF. The CDR3 bases are TGTGCCAGCAGCAAACCGACAGGTGGGAGCTCCTACAATGAGCAGTTCTTC.

This sequence joins TRBV5-1 and TRBJ2-2; D perhaps matches TRBD1 (5 bases). Germline loops: CDR1 SGHRS, CDR2 YFSETQ. V was cut by 4 bases and J by 0 bases, with 13 bases left in between. CDR3 length: 16 residues. The CDR3 protein is CASSLTYRTNTGELFF. The CDR3 nucleotides read TGCGCCAGCAGCCTCACGTACAGGACGAACACCGGGGAGCTGTTTTTT.

The chain is built from TRBV14 and TRBJ1-1, with 10 nucleotides matching TRBD1. J gave up 3 bases and V 6 bases, and 19 bases lay outside the gene matches. Germline CDR1 SGHDN, CDR2 FVKESK. This CDR3 comprises 19 residues. The CDR3 nucleotides are TGTGCCAGCAGTCCTGAGGAGGGTAACGGGGGGACAGGGGACACTGAAGCTTTCTTT. Protein: CASSPEEGNGGTGDTEAFF.

V gene TRBV21-1 combines with J gene TRBJ1-6; the listed D gene, TRBD1, was not tested against the DNA. TRBV21-1 counts as a pseudogene. This CDR3 is built from 16 residues. CDR3 sequence: CASNRDKAGGNSPLHF. The CDR3 DNA reads TGTGCCAGCAACCGGGACAAAGCAGGGGGTAATTCACCCCTCCACTTT.

V and J are TRBV4-1 and TRBJ2-7; D may be TRBD1 (6 bases). Trimming left V 4 bases short and J 0 bases short, with 16 bases between. Looked up from germline, CDR1 is MGHRA and CDR2 is YSYEKL. This CDR3 is 16 amino acids long. In DNA form, the CDR3 reads TGCGCCAGCAGCCCATGGGTTGGGGGCTCCTCCTACGAGCAGTACTTC. As protein: CASSPWVGGSSYEQYF.

The chain employs TRBV13 and TRBJ2-5, with TRBD2 matching over 11 bases. The CDR3 has 17 residues. Trimming at V came to 1 base and at J to 3 bases, leaving 7 bases not matched to a gene. Germline V gene sequence: CDR1 PRHDT, CDR2 FYEKMQ (reference sequence). The CDR3: CASSLEGTSGVKETQYF. The CDR3 bases are TGTGCCAGCAGCTTAGAAGGGACTAGCGGAGTTAAAGAGACCCAGTACTTC.

The chain uses TRBV5-5 and TRBJ2-5; 14 nucleotides match TRBD2. The V segment lost 4 bases and the J segment 4 bases; nucleotides outside the gene matches: 9. The CDR3 contains 17 residues. Per the germline V gene, CDR1 is SGHKS and CDR2 is YYEKEE (reference sequence). The chain's CDR3 is CASSPPGLAGDGETQYF. DNA of the CDR3: TGTGCCAGCAGCCCGCCGGGACTAGCGGGGGACGGAGAGACCCAGTACTTC. Based on the CDR3 plus reference TRBV5-5 and TRBJ2-5, the full variable domain is DAGVTQSPTHLIKTRGQQVTLRCSPISGHKSVSWYQQVLGQGPQFIFQYYEKEERGRGNFPDRFSARQFPNYSSELNVNALLLGDSALYLCASSPPGLAGDGETQYFGPGTRLLVL.

The chain combines TRBV6-6 with TRBJ1-6; perhaps TRBD1 as D (5 bases). Germline V gives CDR1 MNHNY, CDR2 SVGAGI (reference sequence). This CDR3 contains 14 residues. Between the trimmed V and J ends, which lost 4 bases and 9 bases, there was a span of 13 bases. Here the CDR3 reads CASSFKGFSSPLHF. In nucleotides, the CDR3 is TGTGCCAGCAGTTTCAAGGGGTTTAGTTCACCCCTCCACTTT.

This clone was observed a single time. The chain combines TRBV28 with TRBJ2-4; a weak D match, TRBD2 (6 bases). Trimming left V 1 base short and J 0 bases short, with 22 bases between. The CDR3 is made up of 20 amino acids. CDR1 is MDHEN and CDR2 is SYDVKM in the germline V gene. CDR3 coding DNA: TGTGCCAGCAGTTTATTAGGCCACGGGTTTGGGGGACTAGCCAAAAACATTCAGTACTTC. Amino acid sequence: CASSLLGHGFGGLAKNIQYF.

The CDR3: CASSMIAYTGGAWSTEAFF. The CDR3, as DNA: TGTGCCAGTAGTATGATAGCCTACACAGGGGGCGCGTGGAGCACTGAAGCTTTCTTT. The V call is TRBV19, the J call TRBJ1-1; 9 bases line up with TRBD1. The CDR3 sequence is 19 residues long. Germline V gene lookup returns CDR1 LNHDA and CDR2 SQIVND (reference sequence). The V and J ends lost 3 bases and 4 bases, in that order; junction bases with no gene match: 18.

The chain links TRBV5-4 to TRBJ2-1; TRBD2 matches at 10 bases. The CDR3 totals 20 residues. CDR1 is SGHNT and CDR2 is YYREEE in the germline V gene (reference sequence). The junction had 18 bases not matched to a gene; V was cut back by 4 bases and J by 2 bases. CDR3 bases: TGTGCCAGCAGCGCCCATAGCGGGGGGCCTTTCTCCAATACCTACAATGAGCAGTTCTTC. Translating it yields CASSAHSGGPFSNTYNEQFF.

The rearrangement links TRBV9 to TRBJ1-2, with TRBD1 as a possible D gene (6 bases). The CDR3 contains 14 residues. V gave up 0 bases and J gave up 5 bases, with 11 bases separating them. Germline assignment: CDR1 SGDLS and CDR2 YYNGEE. The CDR3: CASSVGLQGYGYTF. CDR3 DNA: TGTGCCAGCAGCGTAGGGTTACAGGGTTATGGCTACACCTTC.

The gene calls are TRBV5-1 and TRBJ1-2; maybe TRBD1 (5 bases). Germline lookup yields CDR1 SGHRS and CDR2 YFSETQ. This CDR3 has 15 amino acids. Trimming pared 2 bases from V and 4 bases from J, leaving 15 bases between. CDR3 residues: CASSFVEGLGYGYTF. The CDR3 nucleotides are TGCGCCAGCAGCTTTGTGGAGGGGCTGGGCTATGGCTACACCTTC.